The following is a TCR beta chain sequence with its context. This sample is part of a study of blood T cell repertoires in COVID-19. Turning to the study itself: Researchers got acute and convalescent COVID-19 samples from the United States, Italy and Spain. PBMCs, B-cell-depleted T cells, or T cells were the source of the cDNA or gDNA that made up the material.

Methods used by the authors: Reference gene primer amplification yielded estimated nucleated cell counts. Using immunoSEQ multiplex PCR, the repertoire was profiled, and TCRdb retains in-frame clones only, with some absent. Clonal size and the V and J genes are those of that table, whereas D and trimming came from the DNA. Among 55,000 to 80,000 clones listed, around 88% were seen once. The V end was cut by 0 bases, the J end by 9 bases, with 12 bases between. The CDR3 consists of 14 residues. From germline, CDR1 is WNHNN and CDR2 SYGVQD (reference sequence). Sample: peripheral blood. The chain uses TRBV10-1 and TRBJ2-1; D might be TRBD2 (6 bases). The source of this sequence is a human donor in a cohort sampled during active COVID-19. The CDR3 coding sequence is TGCGCCAGCAGTGAGTCGATGGGTAGCGGTGAGCAGTTCTTC. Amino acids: CASSESMGSGEQFF.